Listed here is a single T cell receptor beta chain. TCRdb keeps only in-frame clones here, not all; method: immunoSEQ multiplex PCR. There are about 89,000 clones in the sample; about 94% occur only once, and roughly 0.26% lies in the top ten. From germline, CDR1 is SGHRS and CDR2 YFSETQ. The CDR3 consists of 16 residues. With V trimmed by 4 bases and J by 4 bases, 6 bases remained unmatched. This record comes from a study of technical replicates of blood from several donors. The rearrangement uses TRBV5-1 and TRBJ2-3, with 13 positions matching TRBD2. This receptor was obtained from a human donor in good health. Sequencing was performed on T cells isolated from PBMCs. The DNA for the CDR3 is TGCGCCAGCAGCGGAAGGACTAGCGGGGGTTCAGATACGCAGTATTTT. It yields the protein CASSGRTSGGSDTQYF.